This T cell receptor (beta chain) was sequenced during a study of cytomegalovirus exposure and HLA in healthy donors. Broader study findings: Apparent HLA restriction characterized most CMV-associated TCR beta chains in a later analysis. Other equally common chains were less clonally expanded than HLA-associated TCR beta chains, a later analysis showed. Researchers reported in a later analysis that a missense DCLRE1C variant was tied to TCR beta V- and J-gene trimming.

Losses at the gene ends were 4 bases for V and 4 bases for J; bases not matched to a gene: 12. Germline values: CDR1 MDHEN, CDR2 SYDVKM. CDR3 length equals 17 residues. In the PCR, 60 Vbeta and 13 Jbeta primers were used. TCRdb's table, derived via immunoSEQ multiplex PCR, lists solely in-frame clones and lacks some. This table holds about 110,000 clones, 15% to 19% found once. This clone was picked up a small number of times. Its cognate antigen is unknown. Sequencing was carried out using PBMCs. The chain links TRBV28 to TRBJ1-2; 10 nucleotides line up with TRBD1. The sequence was obtained from a woman aged 18-29 years in good health and CMV-seronegative. The CDR3 sequence: CASSSSGQGRGGYGYTF. For the CDR3, the DNA is TGTGCCAGCAGTTCCTCGGGACAGGGGAGAGGGGGCTATGGCTACACCTTC.